This passage covers 25 T cell receptor beta chains from one sample sequenced in a study of cytomegalovirus exposure and HLA in healthy donors. Amplification used 60 Vbeta primers and 13 Jbeta primers. The data were produced by immunoSEQ multiplex PCR, yet TCRdb's version contains in-frame clones alone and is incomplete. The sample includes tens of thousands of clones. Sequencing used PBMCs. All receptors derive from a female donor in good health and CMV-seropositive.

The chain recombines TRBV7-9 with TRBJ2-2; 9 bases are a match to TRBD1. Germline loops: CDR1 SEHNR, CDR2 FQNEAQ (reference sequence). This CDR3 comprises 16 residues. V trimming: 3 bases; J trimming: 1 base; junction bases outside the gene matches: 3. CDR3 DNA sequence: TGTGCCAGCAGCTTCCGGGACAGGGTGAACACCGGGGAGCTGTTTTTT. It codes for CASSFRDRVNTGELFF.

The chain is built from TRBV28 and TRBJ2-7; 8 nucleotides line up with TRBD2. The CDR3 length is 14 residues. CDR1 and CDR2 from the germline V gene are MDHEN and SYDVKM. Trimming took 7 bases from V and 3 from J; bases not matched to a gene: 8. The CDR3 here is CASKGPGGFYEQYF. CDR3 bases: TGTGCCAGCAAGGGCCCGGGGGGGTTCTACGAGCAGTACTTC.

The V and J genes are TRBV27 and TRBJ1-1; D gene uncertain. Germline CDR1 and CDR2: MNHEY and SMNVEV (reference sequence). V shed 1 base and J shed 1 base, with 4 bases lying between them. CDR3 length equals 13 residues. DNA for the CDR3: TGTGCCAGCAGTTTATTGGCGAACACTGAAGCTTTCTTT. This codes for CASSLLANTEAFF.

The chain combines TRBV6-6 with TRBJ2-5; D is unresolved. Per the germline V gene, CDR1 is MNHNY and CDR2 is SVGAGI (reference sequence). Trimming left V 4 bases short and J 4 bases short, with 7 bases between. This CDR3 region has 12 residues. The CDR3 DNA follows: TGTGCCAGCAGTTCCCAGGCAGAGACCCAGTACTTC. Translating it yields CASSSQAETQYF.

The chain recombines TRBV5-4 with TRBJ2-2, with 9 bases fitting TRBD2. With V trimmed by 0 bases and J by 6 bases, 6 bases remained unmatched. This CDR3 is 16 amino acids long. Per the germline V gene, CDR1 is SGHNT and CDR2 is YYREEE (reference sequence). The CDR3 nucleotides read TGTGCCAGCAGCTTGGCGGGCGGGAGGGGTGCCGGGGAGCTGTTTTTT. Its protein is CASSLAGGRGAGELFF. Complete variable domain (other parts from reference TRBV5-4 and TRBJ2-2): ETGVTQSPTHLIKTRGQQVTLRCSSQSGHNTVSWYQQALGQGPQFIFQYYREEENGRGNFPPRFSGLQFPNYSSELNVNALELDDSALYLCASSLAGGRGAGELFFGEGSRLTVL.

The rearrangement uses TRBV5-6 and TRBJ2-1, with D perhaps matching TRBD1 (6 bases). The CDR3 has 12 residues. In germline, CDR1 is SGHDT, CDR2 YYEEEE. V shed 7 bases and J shed 6 bases, with 11 bases lying between them. In DNA form, the CDR3 reads TGTGCCAGCCTCACACAGGGCAATGAGCAGTTCTTC. It specifies CASLTQGNEQFF. The whole variable domain, remainder taken from reference TRBV5-6 and TRBJ2-1, is DAGVTQSPTHLIKTRGQQVTLRCSPKSGHDTVSWYQQALGQGPQFIFQYYEEEERQRGNFPDRFSGHQFPNYSSELNVNALLLGDSALYLCASLTQGNEQFFGPGTRLTVL.

J is TRBJ2-7 and V is TRBV4-1, with TRBD2 matching over 8 bases. Germline V gives CDR1 MGHRA, CDR2 YSYEKL. Trimming cost V 0 bases and J 5 bases; bases outside gene matches: 9. This CDR3 spans 16 amino acids. The CDR3 coding sequence is TGCGCCAGCAGCCAAGACAGCGGGACTAGGGATGACGAGCAGTACTTC. Its protein is CASSQDSGTRDDEQYF.

For this clone: This specimen includes other DNA sequences encoding the same CDR3. The chain uses TRBV19 and TRBJ1-1; D gene ambiguous. Deletions cut 6 bases from V and 2 bases from J, with 10 bases between. Germline-derived CDR1 and CDR2 are LNHDA and SQIVND (reference sequence). The CDR3 covers 13 residues. The CDR3 protein is CASSTQVNTEAFF. The CDR3 region has the DNA TGTGCCAGTAGCACTCAAGTAAACACTGAAGCTTTCTTT.

The gene calls are TRBV6-5 and TRBJ2-7; 8 bases match TRBD1. Trimming at V came to 0 bases and at J to 4 bases, leaving 8 bases not matched to a gene. Germline CDR1 is MNHEY and CDR2 is SVGAGI. This CDR3 comprises 16 residues. The CDR3 DNA is TGTGCCAGCAGTTACTCGAAGGCAGGGGGCAAGTACGAGCAGTACTTC. Encoded protein: CASSYSKAGGKYEQYF.

The rearrangement joins TRBV15 to TRBJ2-2, with TRBD1 matching over 8 bases. After removal of 6 bases from V and 5 bases from J, the junction contained 14 bases not matched to a gene. The germline gives CDR1 LNHNV, CDR2 YYDKDF (reference sequence). This CDR3 is 17 amino acids long. The CDR3 DNA sequence: TGTGCCACCAGAATCGACAGGGGCCCTACGAGGACCGGGGAGCTGTTTTTT. Translating gives CATRIDRGPTRTGELFF.

This rearrangement joins TRBV6-5 to TRBJ2-2; TRBD1 is a possible D gene (6 bases). The CDR3 consists of 15 residues. V was cut by 5 bases and J by 4 bases, with 14 bases left in between. Germline CDR1 MNHEY, CDR2 SVGAGI. The CDR3 nucleotides read TGTGCCAGCAGTCACAATTCAGGGGTCACCGGGGAGCTGTTTTTT. Translated, it gives CASSHNSGVTGELFF.

This rearrangement joins TRBV6-5 to TRBJ2-5, with TRBD1 as a possible D gene (6 bases). Germline V lookup: CDR1 MNHEY, CDR2 SVGAGI. Trimming pared 5 bases from V and 1 base from J, leaving 11 bases between. The CDR3 sequence is 14 residues long. The CDR3 nucleotides are TGTGCCAGCAGTCCGACAGGTGGCCAAGAGACCCAGTACTTC. Translation gives CASSPTGGQETQYF.

V gene TRBV2 combines with J gene TRBJ1-5; D may be TRBD1 (6 bases). Trimming pared 3 bases from V and 3 bases from J, leaving 12 bases between. Germline assignment: CDR1 SNHLY and CDR2 FYNNEI. This CDR3 has 15 amino acids. The DNA for the CDR3 is TGTGCCAGCAGTGACCAGGGGTCGCTCAATCAGCCCCAGCATTTT. Translation: CASSDQGSLNQPQHF.

The DNA for the CDR3 is TGTGCCAGCAGCGTAGCCCTGGACAGCCAGGCCGGGGAGCTGTTTTTT. Its translation: CASSVALDSQAGELFF. The chain uses TRBV9 and TRBJ2-2, with D perhaps matching TRBD1 (6 bases). V shed 0 bases and J shed 6 bases, with 15 bases lying between them. The CDR3 length is 16 residues. CDR1 SGDLS and CDR2 YYNGEE come from the germline V gene.

The chain links TRBV5-1 to TRBJ1-1, with 7 bases identical to TRBD1. V dropped 5 bases and J dropped 0; count of bases not matched to a gene: 10. The germline CDR1 and CDR2 sequences are SGHRS and YFSETQ. The CDR3 has 16 amino acids. The CDR3 DNA is TGCGCCAGCAGAGTCGGGACAGCTACCATGAACACTGAAGCTTTCTTT. As protein: CASRVGTATMNTEAFF. Full variable domain (rest looked up from reference TRBV5-1 and TRBJ1-1): KAGVTQTPRYLIKTRGQQVTLSCSPISGHRSVSWYQQTPGQGLQFLFEYFSETQRNKGNFPGRFSGRQFSNSRSEMNVSTLELGDSALYLCASRVGTATMNTEAFFGQGTRLTVV.

This chain connects TRBV28 to TRBJ1-2; D is ambiguous. The germline CDR1 and CDR2 sequences are MDHEN and SYDVKM. V was pared by 10 bases and J by 4 bases, with 16 bases between. This CDR3 has 13 residues. CDR3 DNA: TGTGCCATCACCAAAACCGGCGGCTATGGCTACACCTTC. This encodes CAITKTGGYGYTF.

The chain combines TRBV6-5 with TRBJ1-3; D may be TRBD1 (5 bases). The CDR3 covers 15 residues. V was clipped by 4 bases and J by 2 bases, with 12 bases between them. Germline loops: CDR1 MNHEY, CDR2 SVGAGI. The CDR3 nucleotides read TGTGCCAGCAGTTTGCAGGGCCTTACTGGAAACACCATATATTTT. It translates to CASSLQGLTGNTIYF.

The chain recombines TRBV7-9 with TRBJ2-5, with a possible D match to TRBD1 (5 bases). The CDR3 covers 15 residues. CDR1 and CDR2 from the germline V gene are SEHNR and FQNEAQ (reference sequence). Trimming shortened V by 3 bases and J by 5 bases, and 16 bases separated the two germline ends. CDR3 coding DNA: TGTGCCAGCAGCTTCACTTCGACAGCCTCGGAGACCCAGTACTTC. Its protein product is CASSFTSTASETQYF.

The rearrangement joins TRBV4-1 to TRBJ2-2; weak D call: TRBD1 (7 bases). The CDR3 totals 18 residues. Germline V lookup: CDR1 MGHRA, CDR2 YSYEKL. The V gene lost 0 bases and the J gene lost 0 bases, with 14 bases spanning the gap. The CDR3 coding sequence is TGCGCCAGCAGCCAAGACAGGGCAGGGGGGCCGAACACCGGGGAGCTGTTTTTT. Encoded protein: CASSQDRAGGPNTGELFF.

The chain recombines TRBV2 with TRBJ1-1; a weak D match, TRBD1 (6 bases). V was clipped by 3 bases and J by 8 bases, with 10 bases between them. Germline V lookup: CDR1 SNHLY, CDR2 FYNNEI. The CDR3 sequence is 12 residues long. CDR3 in DNA: TGTGCCAGCAGTGATGCTGGGACAGAAGCTTTCTTT. Translated, it gives CASSDAGTEAFF.

The chain uses TRBV18 and TRBJ1-5; D might be TRBD1 (5 bases). Trimming took off 2 bases at V and 7 bases at J, with 12 bases between the two ends. The CDR3 has 14 residues. Germline V gives CDR1 KGHSH, CDR2 LQKENI. CDR3 nucleotide sequence: TGTGCCAGCTCACCAGACGGGGGGACGCAGCCCCAGCATTTT. Its protein product is CASSPDGGTQPQHF.

The V and J genes are TRBV6-1 and TRBJ2-7, with a possible D match to TRBD1 (6 bases). The V and J ends lost 2 bases and 3 bases respectively, with 8 bases between them. From germline, CDR1 is MNHNS and CDR2 SASEGT. This CDR3 has 13 residues. The CDR3 coding sequence is TGTGCCAGCAGTGAAACAGGGCGCTACGAGCAGTACTTC. This gives the protein CASSETGRYEQYF.

This chain's CDR3 is CASSFRSPDYGYTF. CDR3 nucleotide sequence: TGTGCCAGCAGTTTCCGGAGTCCGGACTATGGCTACACCTTC. The gene calls are TRBV6-5 and TRBJ1-2, with D unresolved. CDR1 MNHEY and CDR2 SVGAGI come from the germline V gene. This CDR3 has 14 residues. V lost 4 bases to trimming and J lost 3 bases, with 12 bases between them.

The chain joins TRBV6-1 to TRBJ2-4, with a weak D call TRBD1 (5 bases). The V and J ends lost 3 bases and 0 bases respectively, with 12 bases between them. The CDR3 covers 16 residues. Germline V gene lookup returns CDR1 MNHNS and CDR2 SASEGT. DNA for the CDR3: TGTGCCAGCAGTGAGCAGGGCGGCTTAGCCAAAAACATTCAGTACTTC. Protein product: CASSEQGGLAKNIQYF.

This CDR3 is CASQGVDTQYF. In DNA, the CDR3 is TGTGCCAGCCAGGGGGTAGATACGCAGTATTTT. V usage is TRBV6-5 and J usage is TRBJ2-3; TRBD1 agrees at 7 bases. The V and J ends lost 8 bases and 5 bases, in that order; junction bases with no gene match: 1. CDR1 is MNHEY, CDR2 SVGAGI, per germline. This CDR3 has 11 residues.